Listed below are T cell receptor beta chains from one sample, sequenced in a study. TCRdb passed the 5' RACE reads through MiXCR, listing each CDR3 protein once. This sample has about 10,000 distinct CDR3 sequences; around 52% occur once, and the top ten carry around 12%. What was sequenced was tumor-infiltrating naive CD4+ T cells sorted from the breast tumor. These receptors originate from a female donor with breast cancer. Both conserved end residues are part of each CDR3. A D gene is named only where the DNA matches it firmly. Size values are once, few and many counts, or a class for expanded clones, and some rows have none.

D,length,size,J,V,DNA,CDR3
TRBD1,15,-,TRBJ2-1,TRBV10-3,TGTGCCAACGCAAGAGCCGGGACAGGTGAGCATGAGCAGTTCTTC,CANARAGTGEHEQFF
TRBD1,16,-,TRBJ1-2,TRBV4-1,TGCGCCAGCAGCCAAGATCTGACAGGGCGGGGCTATGGCTACACCTTC,CASSQDLTGRGYGYTF
-,12,-,TRBJ1-5,TRBV20-1,TGCAGTGCTAGTAAGGGGAACCAGCCCCAGCATTTT,CSASKGNQPQHF
-,13,few,TRBJ2-7,TRBV29-1,TGCAGCGTTGTTTCGTGGGCGGCGTACGAGCAGTACTTC,CSVVSWAAYEQYF
-,19,-,TRBJ2-1,TRBV7-9,TGTGCCAGCAGCCCTAGGTTCAGAGGGGTAAACCGCTCCTACAATGAGCAGTTCTTC,CASSPRFRGVNRSYNEQFF
TRBD2,16,-,TRBJ2-5,TRBV4-1,TGCGCCAGCAGCCAAGTTGTTGGGCTAGCGGGTGAGACCCAGTACTTC,CASSQVVGLAGETQYF
-,13,-,TRBJ1-6,TRBV7-3,TGTGCCAGCAGCGCGGACCGTGGAACACCCCTCCACTTT,CASSADRGTPLHF
-,15,-,TRBJ2-3,TRBV20-1,TGCAGTGCTAGTCTCCCTAGCTCTGTTGCAGATACGCAGTATTTT,CSASLPSSVADTQYF
TRBD2,17,-,TRBJ2-1,TRBV6-5,TGTGCCAGCAGTTTCCGGAGAGGACTAGCGGGAAGAAATGAGCAGTTCTTC,CASSFRRGLAGRNEQFF
TRBD2,15,-,TRBJ2-3,TRBV20-1,TGCAGTGCTAGAGATGGCACTAGCGGATACAATACGCAGTATTTT,CSARDGTSGYNTQYF
-,17,-,TRBJ1-1,TRBV5-6,TGTGCCAGCAGCCGCCGAGGGGAAGGGTTGCGGCGTACTGAAGCTTTCTTT,CASSRRGEGLRRTEAFF
-,15,-,TRBJ1-4,TRBV20-1,TGCAGTGCTAGAGGATCGCGCAGGGTTGGAGAAAAACTGTTTTTT,CSARGSRRVGEKLFF
TRBD1,18,once,TRBJ2-1,TRBV6-2/TRBV6-3,TGTGCCAGCAGTTACTGGTCGAGTTGGGACAGGGGCAACAATGAGCAGTTCTTC,CASSYWSSWDRGNNEQFF
-,11,once,TRBJ1-1,TRBV2,TGTGCCAGCTTACTGGACACTGAGGCTTTCTTT,CASLLDTEAFF
-,15,-,TRBJ1-5,TRBV12-3/TRBV12-4,TGTGCCAGCAGTTTTGGGGGGCGGATCAATCAGCCCCAGCATTTT,CASSFGGRINQPQHF
-,16,few,TRBJ2-4,TRBV18,TGTGCCAGCTCACCGATGGGGGCGCTAGCCAAAAACATTCAGTACTTC,CASSPMGALAKNIQYF
TRBD1,14,once,TRBJ1-1,TRBV7-3,TGTGCCAGCAGCCTAGACAGGGCGAACACTGAAGCTTTCTTT,CASSLDRANTEAFF
-,14,-,TRBJ1-3,TRBV30,TGTGCCTGGAGTGGAGGGTTGAAAGGAAACACCATATATTTT,CAWSGGLKGNTIYF
-,15,-,TRBJ2-5,TRBV20-1,TGCAGTACCGGGTTACCGGAACTGACAATAGAGACCCAGTACTTC,CSTGLPELTIETQYF
-,16,few,TRBJ2-4,TRBV4-3,TGCGCCAGCAGCCAAGAGTCGAGGGGGGTCGAAAACATTCAGTACTTC,CASSQESRGVENIQYF
-,12,few,TRBJ2-2,TRBV4-3,TGCGCCAGCAGCCCGTACACCGGGGAGCTGTTTTTT,CASSPYTGELFF
-,8,medium-sized,TRBJ2-1,TRBV7-8,TGTGCCGACGAGCAGCAGTTCTTC,CADEQQFF
-,12,-,TRBJ2-1,TRBV3-1,TGTGCCAGCAGCCTAAGATACAATGAGCAGTTCTTC,CASSLRYNEQFF
TRBD1,17,-,TRBJ1-1,TRBV27,TGTGCCAGCAGTTTATTCGGGACAGGACTCCCGAACACTGAAGCTTTCTTT,CASSLFGTGLPNTEAFF
-,14,-,TRBJ2-1,TRBV20-1,TGCAGTGCTAGCAGGGACATCCCAGGGGATGAGCAGTTCTTC,CSASRDIPGDEQFF
-,16,-,TRBJ1-2,TRBV4-3,TGCGCCAGCAGCCCCGTTGGCATTATGGGGGGCTACGGCTACACCTTC,CASSPVGIMGGYGYTF
-,13,-,TRBJ1-1,TRBV29-1,TGCAGCGTCCCCCCGAGGGATGTAACGGAAGCTTTCTTT,CSVPPRDVTEAFF
-,16,-,TRBJ1-2,TRBV6-5,TGTGCCAGCAGTTACCTACTGGGCGGAAGGATATTAGGCTACACCTTC,CASSYLLGGRILGYTF
-,13,-,TRBJ2-7,TRBV15,TGTGCCACCAGCAGAGACCCTAACTACGAGCAGTACTTC,CATSRDPNYEQYF
TRBD1,14,once,TRBJ2-5,TRBV5-1,TGCGCCAGCAGCGAAGGGACAGGCCAAGAGACCCAGTACTTC,CASSEGTGQETQYF
-,13,few,TRBJ2-3,TRBV6-1,TGTGCCAGCAGTGATGAGCCTTCTGATACGCAGTATTTT,CASSDEPSDTQYF
TRBD1,15,few,TRBJ2-3,TRBV7-3,TGTGCCAGCAGTTCAGCCGGGACAGGGGCAGATACGCAGTATTTT,CASSSAGTGADTQYF
-,14,few,TRBJ1-2,TRBV12-3/TRBV12-4,TGTGCCAGCAGTTTAGCGCGGGGTCACTATGGCTACACCTTC,CASSLARGHYGYTF
-,13,-,TRBJ2-1,TRBV20-1,TGCAGTGTTTCTTACGGTCAGGGTGCTGAGCAGTTCTTC,CSVSYGQGAEQFF
-,14,-,TRBJ2-5,TRBV4-2,TGTGCCAGCAGCCAAGATCACAGGCGAGAGACCCAGTACTTC,CASSQDHRRETQYF
TRBD2,18,medium-sized,TRBJ2-1,TRBV20-1,TGCAGTGCTAGAGACTATACTAGCGCCCGCCATACCTACAATGAGCAGTTCTTC,CSARDYTSARHTYNEQFF
TRBD1,15,-,TRBJ1-1,TRBV5-1,TGCGCCAGCAGCTGGGACAGTCGCTCGAACACTGAAGCTTTCTTT,CASSWDSRSNTEAFF
TRBD2,16,-,TRBJ2-1,TRBV7-6,TGTGCCAGCAGCTTTGGGACTAGCGGGAAGGGCTATGAGCAGTTCTTC,CASSFGTSGKGYEQFF
TRBD2,13,medium-sized,TRBJ2-1,TRBV6-5,TGTGCCAGCACCATTAGCGGGAGGGATGAGCAGTTCTTC,CASTISGRDEQFF
-,12,-,TRBJ2-1,TRBV5-5,TGTGCCAGCAGCAAGGACAGTAATGAGCAGTTCTTC,CASSKDSNEQFF
-,13,-,TRBJ2-7,TRBV11-2,TGTGCCAGCAGCTTAAGGCTATCGGGAGAGCAGTACTTC,CASSLRLSGEQYF
-,14,-,TRBJ2-3,TRBV7-3,TGTGCCAGCAGCAGGTCGCCTCACACAGATACGCAGTATTTT,CASSRSPHTDTQYF
-,16,-,TRBJ2-3,TRBV7-6,TGTGCCAGCAGCTTAGAGGCTAGCGAAAACACAGATACGCAGTATTTT,CASSLEASENTDTQYF
TRBD1,12,-,TRBJ1-1,TRBV6-6,TGTGCCAGCAGTCAAGGGACAGGGAACGCTTTCTTT,CASSQGTGNAFF
-,14,-,TRBJ2-3,TRBV10-3,TGTGCCATCAGTGAAGAGTATAGCACAGATACGCAGTATTTT,CAISEEYSTDTQYF
-,14,-,TRBJ2-3,TRBV12-3/TRBV12-4,TGTGCCAGCAGTTTAGGCCTAGGCACAGATACGCAGTATTTT,CASSLGLGTDTQYF
-,15,-,TRBJ1-3,TRBV20-1,TGCAGTGCTGAACCGGGACGGTTCTCTGGAAACACCATATATTTT,CSAEPGRFSGNTIYF
-,13,-,TRBJ1-2,TRBV5-1,TGCGCCAGCAGCCCGGAGGACAACTATGGCTACACCTTC,CASSPEDNYGYTF
TRBD2,18,-,TRBJ2-3,TRBV28,TGTGCCAGCAGACGTCCGGGACTAGCGGTACCTAGCACAGATACGCAGTATTTT,CASRRPGLAVPSTDTQYF
-,12,-,TRBJ2-3,TRBV20-1,TGCAGTGCTACTCGGGGAGTAGATACGCAGTATTTT,CSATRGVDTQYF
TRBD1,14,few,TRBJ1-1,TRBV20-1,TGCAGTGCTAGTCCCGGGACAGTGGAAACTGAAGCTTTCTTT,CSASPGTVETEAFF
TRBD2,15,few,TRBJ2-1,TRBV7-8,TGTGCCAGCAGCTCAGGGAGGGACTGGTACTCTGAGCAGTTCTTC,CASSSGRDWYSEQFF
-,14,-,TRBJ1-1,TRBV5-1,TGCGCCAGCAGCTTGGGAACTTCGAACACTGAAGCTTTCTTT,CASSLGTSNTEAFF
-,15,-,TRBJ1-5,TRBV12-3/TRBV12-4,TGTGCCAGCAGTTTCGGGCAGGGAGTAAATCAGCCCCAGCATTTT,CASSFGQGVNQPQHF
TRBD2,18,-,TRBJ2-1,TRBV4-1,TGCGCCAGCAGCCAAGAGGTTCGGCTAGCGGGGTCCTACAATGAGCAGTTCTTC,CASSQEVRLAGSYNEQFF
-,14,-,TRBJ1-2,TRBV6-5,TGTGCCAGCAGTTCACATTCTAGCGGCTATGGCTACACCTTC,CASSSHSSGYGYTF
TRBD2,14,-,TRBJ2-5,TRBV7-2,TGTGCCAGCAGCCCAAGCGGGAGTTCGAAGACCCAGTACTTC,CASSPSGSSKTQYF
-,16,-,TRBJ2-7,TRBV7-6,TGTGCCAGCAGCCCTGCCGCGGCAGCCGGGGAAAACGAGCAGTACTTC,CASSPAAAAGENEQYF
-,18,-,TRBJ1-5,TRBV6-2/TRBV6-3,TGTGCCAGCAGTTACTCGAAAGATGCACGGAAAAAGTATCGGCCCCAGCATTTT,CASSYSKDARKKYRPQHF
-,13,-,TRBJ2-1,TRBV5-1,TGCGCCAGCAGACCTGATCCGGGGAATGAGCAGTTCTTC,CASRPDPGNEQFF